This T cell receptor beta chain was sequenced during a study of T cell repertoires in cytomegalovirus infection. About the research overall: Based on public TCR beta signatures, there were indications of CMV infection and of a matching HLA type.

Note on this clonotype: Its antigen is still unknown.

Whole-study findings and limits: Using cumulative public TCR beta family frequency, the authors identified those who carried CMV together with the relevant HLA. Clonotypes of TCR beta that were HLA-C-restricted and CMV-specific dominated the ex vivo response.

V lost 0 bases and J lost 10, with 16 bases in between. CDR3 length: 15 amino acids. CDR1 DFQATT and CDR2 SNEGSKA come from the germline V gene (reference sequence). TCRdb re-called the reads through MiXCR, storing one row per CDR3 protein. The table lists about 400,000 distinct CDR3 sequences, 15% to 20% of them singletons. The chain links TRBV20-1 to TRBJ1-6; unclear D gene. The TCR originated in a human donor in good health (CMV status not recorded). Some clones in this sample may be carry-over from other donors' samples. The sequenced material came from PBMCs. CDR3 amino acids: CSARDQRQAASPLHF. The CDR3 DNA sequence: TGCAGTGCTAGAGATCAACGGCAAGCTGCATCACCCCTCCACTTT.